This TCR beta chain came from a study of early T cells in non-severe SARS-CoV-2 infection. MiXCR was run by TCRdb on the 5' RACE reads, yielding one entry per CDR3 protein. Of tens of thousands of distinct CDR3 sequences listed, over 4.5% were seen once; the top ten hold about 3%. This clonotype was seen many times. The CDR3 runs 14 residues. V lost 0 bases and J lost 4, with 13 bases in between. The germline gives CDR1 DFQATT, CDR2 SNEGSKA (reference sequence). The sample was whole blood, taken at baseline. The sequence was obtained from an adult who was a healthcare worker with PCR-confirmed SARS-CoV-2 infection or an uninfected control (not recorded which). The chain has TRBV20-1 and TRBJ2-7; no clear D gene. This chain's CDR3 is CSARDPRSEYEQYF. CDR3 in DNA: TGCAGTGCTAGAGATCCGAGGAGCGAATACGAGCAGTACTTC.